This T cell receptor beta chain was observed in a study of blood T cell repertoires in COVID-19. Study background: Collection of acute and convalescent COVID-19 samples took place in the United States, Italy and Spain. The analysed material was cDNA or gDNA that came from T cells, B-cell-depleted T cells, or PBMCs.

V was clipped by 4 bases and J by 10 bases, with 15 bases between them. The CDR3 is 13 residues long. CDR1 is SGHRS, CDR2 YFSETQ, per germline. Clones were read by immunoSEQ multiplex PCR, and TCRdb kept only the in-frame ones, dropping some. The table records about 130,000 clones, around 88% of them present only once. The rearrangement joins TRBV5-1 to TRBJ1-3, with TRBD1 as a possible D gene (5 bases). The sequenced sample consisted of peripheral blood. The TCR originated in a middle-aged man with acute or convalescent COVID-19. This chain's CDR3 is CASSPEGTATIYF. The CDR3 coding sequence is TGCGCCAGCAGCCCGGAGGGGACCGCGACCATATATTTT.